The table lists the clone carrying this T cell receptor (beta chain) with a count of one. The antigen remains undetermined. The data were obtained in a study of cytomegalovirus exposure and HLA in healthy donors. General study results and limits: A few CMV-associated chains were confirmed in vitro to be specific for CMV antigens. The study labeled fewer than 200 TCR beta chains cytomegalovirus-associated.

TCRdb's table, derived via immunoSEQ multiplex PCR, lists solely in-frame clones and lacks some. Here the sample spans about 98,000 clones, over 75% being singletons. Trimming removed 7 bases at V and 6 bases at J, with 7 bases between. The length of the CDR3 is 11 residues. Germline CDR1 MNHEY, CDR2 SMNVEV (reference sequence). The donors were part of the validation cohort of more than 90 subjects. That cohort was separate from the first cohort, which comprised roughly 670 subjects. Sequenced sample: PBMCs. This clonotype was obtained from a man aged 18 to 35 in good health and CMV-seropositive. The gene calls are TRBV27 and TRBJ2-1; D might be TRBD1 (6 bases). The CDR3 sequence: CASKQGNEQFF. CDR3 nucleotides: TGTGCCAGCAAACAGGGCAATGAGCAGTTCTTC.